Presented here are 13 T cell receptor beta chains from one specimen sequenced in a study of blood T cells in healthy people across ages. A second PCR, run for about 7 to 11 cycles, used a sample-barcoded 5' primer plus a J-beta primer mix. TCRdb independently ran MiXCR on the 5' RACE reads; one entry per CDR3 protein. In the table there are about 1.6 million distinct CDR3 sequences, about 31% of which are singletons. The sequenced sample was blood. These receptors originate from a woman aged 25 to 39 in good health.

The CDR3 loop is CASSNLQGADTQYF. Here the CDR3 DNA reads TGTGCCAGCAGCAACCTACAGGGAGCAGATACGCAGTATTTT. V gene TRBV5-4 combines with J gene TRBJ2-3; possibly TRBD1 for D (6 bases). This CDR3 comprises 14 residues. In germline, CDR1 is SGHNT, CDR2 YYREEE (reference sequence). Deletions cut 4 bases from V and 4 bases from J, with 13 bases between.

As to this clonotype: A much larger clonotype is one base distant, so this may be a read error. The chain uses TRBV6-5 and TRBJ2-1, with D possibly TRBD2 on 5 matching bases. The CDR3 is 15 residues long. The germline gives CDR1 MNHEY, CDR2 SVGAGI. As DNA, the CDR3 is TGTGCCAGCAGTTACTCCCCTAGCTCCTACAATGGGCAGTTCTTC. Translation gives CASSYSPSSYNGQFF.

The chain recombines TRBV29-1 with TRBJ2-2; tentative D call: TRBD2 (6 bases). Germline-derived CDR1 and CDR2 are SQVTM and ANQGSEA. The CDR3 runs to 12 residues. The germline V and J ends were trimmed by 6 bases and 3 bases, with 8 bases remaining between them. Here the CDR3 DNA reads TGCAGCGTCCGACTAGACACCGGGGAGCTGTTTTTT. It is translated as CSVRLDTGELFF.

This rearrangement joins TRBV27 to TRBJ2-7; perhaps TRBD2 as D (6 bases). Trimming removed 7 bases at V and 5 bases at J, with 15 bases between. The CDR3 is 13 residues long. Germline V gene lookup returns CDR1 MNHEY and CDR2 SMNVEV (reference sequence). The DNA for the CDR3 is TGTGCCAGCACCCTGGCGGAGGGGAACGAGCAGTACTTC. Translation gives CASTLAEGNEQYF.

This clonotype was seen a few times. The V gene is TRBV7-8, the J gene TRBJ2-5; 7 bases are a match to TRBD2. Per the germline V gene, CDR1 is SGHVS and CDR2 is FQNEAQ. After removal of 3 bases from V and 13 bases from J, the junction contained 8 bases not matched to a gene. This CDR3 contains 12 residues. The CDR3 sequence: CASSFHREDLYF. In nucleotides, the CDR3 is TGTGCCAGCAGCTTCCACCGGGAGGATCTGTACTTC.

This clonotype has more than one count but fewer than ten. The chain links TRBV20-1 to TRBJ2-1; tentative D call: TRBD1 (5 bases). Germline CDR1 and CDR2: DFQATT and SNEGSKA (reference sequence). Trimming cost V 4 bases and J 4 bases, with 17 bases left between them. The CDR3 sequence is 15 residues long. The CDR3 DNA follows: TGCAGTGCTATCCAGGGTGATAGTTCATACAATGAGCAGTTCTTC. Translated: CSAIQGDSSYNEQFF.

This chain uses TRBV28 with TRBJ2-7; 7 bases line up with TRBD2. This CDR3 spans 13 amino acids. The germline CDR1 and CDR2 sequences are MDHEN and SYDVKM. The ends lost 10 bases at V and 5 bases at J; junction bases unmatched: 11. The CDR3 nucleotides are TGTGCCACCACGGGGGGAGGGCGCCACGAGCAGTACTTC. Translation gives CATTGGGRHEQYF.

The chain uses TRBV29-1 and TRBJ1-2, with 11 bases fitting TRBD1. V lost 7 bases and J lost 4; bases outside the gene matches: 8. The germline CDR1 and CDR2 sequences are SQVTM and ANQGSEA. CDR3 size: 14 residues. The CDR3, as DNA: TGCAGCGCTATACCAGGGACAGGGGGCTATGGCTACACCTTC. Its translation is CSAIPGTGGYGYTF.

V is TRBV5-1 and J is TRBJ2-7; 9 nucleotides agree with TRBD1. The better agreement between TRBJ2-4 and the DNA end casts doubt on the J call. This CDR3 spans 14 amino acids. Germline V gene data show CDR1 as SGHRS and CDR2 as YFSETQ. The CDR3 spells CASSVGQGRNIQYF. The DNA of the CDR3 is TGCGCCAGCAGCGTGGGACAGGGAAGAAACATTCAGTACTTC.

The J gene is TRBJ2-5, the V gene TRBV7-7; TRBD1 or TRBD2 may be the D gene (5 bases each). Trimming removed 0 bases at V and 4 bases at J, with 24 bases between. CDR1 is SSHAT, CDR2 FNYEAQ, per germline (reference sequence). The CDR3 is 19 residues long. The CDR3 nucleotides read TGTGCCAGCAGCTTAGCCCCTTTTGGGGACGGGCAAGGTGGAGAGACCCAGTACTTC. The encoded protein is CASSLAPFGDGQGGETQYF.

CDR3 in DNA: TGCAGTGTTCAGGAACAGCCAAATTCCTACGAGCAGTACTTC. Amino acid sequence: CSVQEQPNSYEQYF. V usage is TRBV20-1 and J usage is TRBJ2-7, with D hard to call. Per the germline V gene, CDR1 is DFQATT and CDR2 is SNEGSKA (reference sequence). The CDR3 is 14 residues long. Trimming stripped 7 bases from V and 1 base from J, with 17 bases between.

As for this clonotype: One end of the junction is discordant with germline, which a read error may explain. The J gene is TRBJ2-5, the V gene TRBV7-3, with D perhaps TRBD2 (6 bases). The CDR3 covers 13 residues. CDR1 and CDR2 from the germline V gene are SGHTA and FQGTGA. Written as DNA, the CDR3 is TGTGCCAGCAGCTTAACCAGGGAGGAGACCCAGTGCTTC. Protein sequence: CASSLTREETQCF.

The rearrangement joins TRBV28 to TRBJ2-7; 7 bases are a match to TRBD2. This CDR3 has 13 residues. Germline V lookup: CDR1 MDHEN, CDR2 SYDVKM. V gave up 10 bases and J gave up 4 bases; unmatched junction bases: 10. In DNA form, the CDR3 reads TGTGCCATCACGACCCTGGGGGGGTACGAGCAGTACTTC. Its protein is CAITTLGGYEQYF.